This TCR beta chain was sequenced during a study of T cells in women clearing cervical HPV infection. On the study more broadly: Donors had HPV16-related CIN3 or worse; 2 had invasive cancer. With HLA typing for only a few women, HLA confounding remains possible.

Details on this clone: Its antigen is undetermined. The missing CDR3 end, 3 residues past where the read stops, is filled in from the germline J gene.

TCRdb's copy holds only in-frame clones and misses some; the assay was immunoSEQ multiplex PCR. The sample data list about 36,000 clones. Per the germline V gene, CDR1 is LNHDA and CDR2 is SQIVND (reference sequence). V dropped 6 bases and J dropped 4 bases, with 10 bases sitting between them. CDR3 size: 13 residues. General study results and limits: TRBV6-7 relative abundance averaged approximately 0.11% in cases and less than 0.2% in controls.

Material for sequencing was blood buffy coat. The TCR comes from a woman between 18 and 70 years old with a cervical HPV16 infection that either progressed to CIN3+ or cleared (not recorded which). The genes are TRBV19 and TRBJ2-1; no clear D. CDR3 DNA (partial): TGTGCCAGTAGGCCGAGTAGTTACAATGAG. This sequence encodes CASRPSSYNE. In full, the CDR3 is CASRPSSYNEQFF.